This TCR beta chain came from a study of T cells in Graves' hyperthyroidism and ophthalmopathy. At least ten counts were recorded for this clonotype. What it recognizes is unknown. Findings and caveats of the study: Most expanded thyroid clonotypes above 0.001 recurred in blood.

RNA transcripts served as the template for amplifying TCR beta CDR3 regions. The HTBI primer set was used in a first-round RT-PCR of the TCR CDR3. From the multiplex PCR reads, TCRdb called clonotypes with MiXCR, one entry per CDR3 protein. This sample has about 360,000 distinct CDR3 sequences; approximately 19% occur once, and the top ten carry 3.7%. The clonotype was recovered from a woman aged 18-30 years with Graves' hyperthyroidism. The sequencing input was blood.

The CDR3 sequence is CASSLDTGKFYEQYF. CDR3 bases: TGCGCCAGCAGCCTAGACACAGGGAAATTCTACGAGCAGTACTTC. The V gene is TRBV5-1, the J gene TRBJ2-7, with D possibly being TRBD1 (6 bases). The CDR3 totals 15 residues. Germline loops: CDR1 SGHRS, CDR2 YFSETQ. V was pared by 4 bases and J by 3 bases, with 17 bases between. Based on the CDR3 plus reference TRBV5-1 and TRBJ2-7, the full variable domain is KAGVTQTPRYLIKTRGQQVTLSCSPISGHRSVSWYQQTPGQGLQFLFEYFSETQRNKGNFPGRFSGRQFSNSRSEMNVSTLELGDSALYLCASSLDTGKFYEQYFGPGTRLTVT.